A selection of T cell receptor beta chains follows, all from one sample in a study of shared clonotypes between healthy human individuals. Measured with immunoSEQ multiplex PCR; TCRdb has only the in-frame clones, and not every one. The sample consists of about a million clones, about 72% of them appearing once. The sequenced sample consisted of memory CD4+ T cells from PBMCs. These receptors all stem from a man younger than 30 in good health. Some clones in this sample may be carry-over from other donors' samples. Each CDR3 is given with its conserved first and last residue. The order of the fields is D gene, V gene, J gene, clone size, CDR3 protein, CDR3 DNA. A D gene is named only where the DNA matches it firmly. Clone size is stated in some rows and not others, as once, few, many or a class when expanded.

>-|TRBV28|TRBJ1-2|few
CASRGLNGYTF
TGTGCCAGCAGGGGACTGAATGGCTACACCTTC
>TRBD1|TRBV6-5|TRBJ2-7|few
CASSQDRELYEQYF
TGTGCCAGCAGCCAGGACAGGGAGCTCTACGAGCAGTACTTC
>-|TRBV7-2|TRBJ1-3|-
CASSLSSASGNTIYF
TGTGCCAGCAGCTTATCGTCTGCCTCTGGAAACACCATATATTTT
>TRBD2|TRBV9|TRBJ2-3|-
CASSATSSDTQYF
TGTGCCAGCAGCGCGACTAGCTCAGATACGCAGTATTTT
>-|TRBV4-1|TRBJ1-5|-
CASSQVRGQPQHF
TGCGCCAGCAGCCAAGTTCGGGGCCAGCCCCAGCATTTT
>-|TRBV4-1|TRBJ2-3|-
CASSPNLWHRPLGTDTQYF
TGCGCCAGCAGCCCCAATTTGTGGCACAGGCCCTTAGGCACAGATACGCAGTATTTT
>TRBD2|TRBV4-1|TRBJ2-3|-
CASSHDPGTSGTVKF
TGCGCCAGCAGCCACGATCCGGGGACTAGCGGGACGGTGAAGTTT
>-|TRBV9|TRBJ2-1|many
CASSVAQEREQFF
TGTGCCAGCAGCGTAGCCCAAGAGAGGGAGCAGTTCTTC
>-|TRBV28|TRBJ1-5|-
CASGRGDQPQHF
TGTGCCAGCGGTAGGGGGGATCAGCCCCAGCATTTT
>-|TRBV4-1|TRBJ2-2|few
CASSEGVGELFF
TGCGCCAGCAGCGAGGGTGTAGGGGAGCTGTTTTTT
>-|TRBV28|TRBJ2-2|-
CASSRLPGELFF
TGTGCCAGCAGCCGTCTACCTGGGGAGCTGTTTTTT
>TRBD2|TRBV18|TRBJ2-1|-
CASSPASGSGNEQFF
TGTGCCAGCTCACCTGCTAGCGGGAGCGGGAATGAGCAGTTCTTC
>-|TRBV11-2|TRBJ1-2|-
CASSFHREYGYTF
TGTGCCAGCAGCTTCCACAGGGAATATGGCTACACCTTC
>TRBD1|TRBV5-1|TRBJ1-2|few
CASSIGQGRYGYTF
TGCGCCAGCAGCATCGGACAGGGCCGCTATGGCTACACCTTC
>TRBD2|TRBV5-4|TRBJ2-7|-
CASSQGQGRTSGRQSYEQYF
TGTGCCAGCAGCCAGGGACAGGGAAGAACTAGCGGGAGGCAAAGCTACGAGCAGTACTTC
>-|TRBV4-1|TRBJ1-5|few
CASSQVPQSQPQHF
TGCGCCAGCAGCCAAGTCCCTCAGAGCCAGCCCCAGCATTTT
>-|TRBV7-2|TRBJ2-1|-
CASIPQALPEQFF
TGTGCCAGCATCCCCCAAGCCCTACCAGAGCAGTTCTTC
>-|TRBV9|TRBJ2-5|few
CASSVPMEPGETQYF
TGTGCCAGCAGCGTGCCAATGGAGCCGGGGGAGACCCAGTACTTC
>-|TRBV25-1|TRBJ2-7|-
CASRKGRQSYEQYF
TGTGCCAGCAGAAAGGGACGGCAGTCCTACGAGCAGTACTTC
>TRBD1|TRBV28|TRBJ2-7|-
CASSDPDRAEQYF
TGTGCCAGCAGTGACCCAGACAGGGCCGAGCAGTACTTC
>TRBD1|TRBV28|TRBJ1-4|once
CASSSWDRANEKLFF
TGTGCCAGCAGTTCGTGGGACAGGGCTAATGAAAAACTGTTTTTT
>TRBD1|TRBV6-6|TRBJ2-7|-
CASSPGQGVSYEQYF
TGTGCCAGCAGTCCGGGACAGGGGGTATCCTACGAGCAGTACTTC
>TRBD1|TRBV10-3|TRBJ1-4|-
CAISRDRGSEKLFF
TGTGCCATCAGTCGGGACAGGGGAAGCGAAAAACTGTTTTTT
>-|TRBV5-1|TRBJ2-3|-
CASRDGLASSTDTQYF
TGCGCCAGCAGGGATGGGCTAGCGAGTAGCACAGATACGCAGTATTTT
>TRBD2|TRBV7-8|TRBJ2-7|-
CASSLGLAGNYEQYF
TGTGCCAGCAGCTTGGGACTAGCGGGGAACTACGAGCAGTACTTC
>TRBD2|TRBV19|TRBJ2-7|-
CASTPRGGRNEQYF
TGTGCCAGTACCCCCCGGGGGGGTAGGAACGAGCAGTACTTC
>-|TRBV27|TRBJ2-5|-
CASSLWDGDETQYF
TGTGCCAGCAGTTTGTGGGATGGGGACGAGACCCAGTACTTC
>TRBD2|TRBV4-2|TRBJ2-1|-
CASSQVGTSNEQFF
TGTGCCAGCAGCCAAGTGGGGACTAGCAATGAGCAGTTCTTC
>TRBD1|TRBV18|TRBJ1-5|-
CASSPRGATGGNQPQHF
TGTGCCAGCTCACCACGTGGGGCGACAGGGGGCAATCAGCCCCAGCATTTT
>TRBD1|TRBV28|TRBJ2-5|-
CASSNLRGLGETQYF
TGTGCCAGCTCAAACCTCAGGGGGCTCGGAGAGACCCAGTACTTC
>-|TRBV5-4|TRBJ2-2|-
CASSSKFLEIGELFF
TGTGCCAGCAGCTCAAAGTTCCTAGAGATCGGGGAGCTGTTTTTT
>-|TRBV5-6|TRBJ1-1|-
CASSLFQLNTEAFF
TGTGCCAGCAGCTTGTTCCAGCTAAACACTGAAGCTTTCTTT
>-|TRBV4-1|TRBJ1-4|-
CASSQDGQINNEKLFF
TGCGCCAGCAGCCAAGATGGGCAGATCAACAATGAAAAACTGTTTTTT
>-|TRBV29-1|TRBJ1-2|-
CSVEEQGGGYTF
TGCAGCGTTGAAGAACAGGGTGGTGGCTACACCTTC
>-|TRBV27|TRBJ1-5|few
CASSSLRGNQPQHF
TGTGCCAGCAGTAGCTTGAGGGGCAATCAGCCCCAGCATTTT
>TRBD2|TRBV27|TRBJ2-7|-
CASSLLGLAGGSFSYEQYF
TGTGCCAGCAGTTTATTAGGACTAGCGGGAGGCTCCTTCTCCTACGAGCAGTACTTC
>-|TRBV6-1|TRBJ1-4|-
CASSEAQGSGEKLFF
TGTGCCAGCAGTGAAGCGCAGGGTTCGGGTGAAAAACTGTTTTTT
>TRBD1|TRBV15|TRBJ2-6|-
CATSPDRGRSGANVLTF
TGTGCCACCAGCCCCGACAGGGGGCGCTCTGGGGCCAACGTCCTGACTTTC
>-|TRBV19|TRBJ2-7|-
CASSIVWDTAYEQYF
TGTGCCAGTAGTATAGTATGGGACACAGCCTACGAGCAGTACTTC
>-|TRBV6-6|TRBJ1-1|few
CASTSGQRLMNTEAFF
TGTGCCAGCACTTCCGGACAGCGGCTCATGAACACTGAAGCTTTCTTT
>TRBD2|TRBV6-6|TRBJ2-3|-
CASSPSGRAGTDTQYF
TGTGCCAGCAGCCCTAGCGGGAGGGCCGGAACAGATACGCAGTATTTT
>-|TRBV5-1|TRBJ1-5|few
CASSLDGDQPQHF
TGCGCCAGCAGCTTGGACGGGGATCAGCCCCAGCATTTT
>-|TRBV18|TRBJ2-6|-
CASSLGQGGTGANVLTF
TGTGCCAGCTCACTCGGGCAGGGGGGCACTGGGGCCAACGTCCTGACTTTC
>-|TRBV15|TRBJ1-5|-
CATSRESNQPQHF
TGTGCCACCAGCAGGGAGAGCAATCAGCCCCAGCATTTT
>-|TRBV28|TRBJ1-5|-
CASMRGEKADQPQHF
TGTGCCAGCATGAGGGGGGAGAAAGCCGATCAGCCCCAGCATTTT
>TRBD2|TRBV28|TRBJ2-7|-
CASSLILGGRTSYEQYF
TGTGCCAGCAGTTTAATTCTAGGCGGGAGAACCTCCTACGAGCAGTACTTC
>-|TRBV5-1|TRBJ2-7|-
CASGTGHIQQYF
TGCGCCTCCGGGACGGGACACATCCAGCAGTACTTC
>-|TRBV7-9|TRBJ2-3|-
CASSFSGADTQYF
TGTGCCAGCAGCTTTTCAGGGGCCGATACGCAGTATTTT
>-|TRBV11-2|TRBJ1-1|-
CASSPVVGYTEAFF
TGTGCCAGCAGCCCAGTGGTGGGGTACACTGAAGCTTTCTTT
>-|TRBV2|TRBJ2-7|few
CATHGGRAVRVHEQYF
TGTGCCACCCACGGGGGCCGAGCGGTAAGGGTCCACGAGCAGTACTTC
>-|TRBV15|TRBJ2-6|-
CATSLESSGANVLTF
TGTGCCACCAGCCTAGAGAGTTCTGGGGCCAACGTCCTGACTTTC
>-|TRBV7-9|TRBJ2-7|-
CASSQGTTRWGGSYEQYF
TGTGCCAGCAGCCAAGGGACAACGAGGTGGGGAGGCTCCTACGAGCAGTACTTC
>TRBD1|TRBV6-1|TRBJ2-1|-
CASRDRGLNEQFF
TGTGCCAGCAGGGACAGGGGATTGAATGAGCAGTTCTTC
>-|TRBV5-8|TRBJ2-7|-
CASRTVRKYEQYF
TGTGCCAGCAGAACCGTACGGAAATACGAGCAGTACTTC
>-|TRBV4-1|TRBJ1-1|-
CASRSPGRMNTEAFF
TGCGCCAGCAGATCTCCGGGACGTATGAACACTGAAGCTTTCTTT
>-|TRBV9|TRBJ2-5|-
CASSVDAGGAQYF
TGTGCCAGCAGCGTAGACGCGGGCGGGGCCCAGTACTTC
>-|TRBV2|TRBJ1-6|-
CASTAVGDSPLHF
TGTGCCAGCACTGCAGTCGGGGATTCACCCCTCCACTTT
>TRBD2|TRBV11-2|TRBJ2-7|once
CASSSGGLYLRYEQYF
TGTGCCAGCAGCTCGGGGGGGCTCTATTTGCGCTACGAGCAGTACTTC
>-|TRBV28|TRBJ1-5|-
CATSWPNQPQHF
TGTGCCACCTCGTGGCCCAATCAGCCCCAGCATTTT
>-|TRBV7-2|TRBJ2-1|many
CASSLKVVGVSYNEQFF
TGTGCCAGCAGCTTAAAGGTAGTGGGTGTCTCCTACAATGAGCAGTTCTTC